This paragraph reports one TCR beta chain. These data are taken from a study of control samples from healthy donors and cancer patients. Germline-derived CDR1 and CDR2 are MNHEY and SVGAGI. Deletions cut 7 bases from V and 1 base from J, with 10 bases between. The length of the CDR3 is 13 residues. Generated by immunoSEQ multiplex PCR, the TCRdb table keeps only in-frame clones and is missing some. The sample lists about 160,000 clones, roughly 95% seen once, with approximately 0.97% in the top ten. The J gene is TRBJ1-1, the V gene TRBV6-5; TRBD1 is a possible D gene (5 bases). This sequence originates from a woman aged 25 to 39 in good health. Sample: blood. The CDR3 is CASKGRENTEAFF. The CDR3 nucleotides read TGTGCCAGCAAGGGCAGGGAGAACACTGAAGCTTTCTTT.